This T cell receptor (beta chain) emerged from a study of blood T cell repertoires in COVID-19. The CDR3 extends over 15 amino acids. Unmatched junction bases numbered 9, after V lost 6 bases and J lost 8 bases. Per germline, CDR1 LNHDA and CDR2 SQIVND (reference sequence). TCRdb's copy holds only in-frame clones and misses some; the assay was immunoSEQ multiplex PCR. Of under 250,000 clones listed, around 82% are singletons. The rearrangement uses TRBV19 and TRBJ1-4; 10 nucleotides match TRBD1. This TCR was sampled from a young man with acute COVID-19. Specimen: PBMCs or T cells enriched from blood (not recorded which). This chain's CDR3 is CASSNRQGAPEKLFF. The CDR3 region has the DNA TGTGCCAGTAGCAACCGACAGGGGGCGCCAGAAAAACTGTTTTTT.